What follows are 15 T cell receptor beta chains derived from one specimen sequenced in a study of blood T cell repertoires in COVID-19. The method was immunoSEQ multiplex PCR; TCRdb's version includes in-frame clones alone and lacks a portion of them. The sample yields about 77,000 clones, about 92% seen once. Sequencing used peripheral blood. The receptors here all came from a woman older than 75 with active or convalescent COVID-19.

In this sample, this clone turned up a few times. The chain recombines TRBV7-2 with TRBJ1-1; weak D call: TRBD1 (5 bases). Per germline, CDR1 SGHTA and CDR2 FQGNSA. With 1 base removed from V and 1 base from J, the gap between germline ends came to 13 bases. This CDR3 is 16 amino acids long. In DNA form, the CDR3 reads TGTGCCAGCAGCTTAGATTTCTCACAGGCGAACACTGAAGCTTTCTTT. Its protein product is CASSLDFSQANTEAFF.

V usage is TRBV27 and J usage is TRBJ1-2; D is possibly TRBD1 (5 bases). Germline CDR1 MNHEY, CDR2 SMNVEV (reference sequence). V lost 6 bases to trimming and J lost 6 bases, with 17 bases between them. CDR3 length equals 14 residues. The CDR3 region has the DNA TGTGCCAGCAGCCCTTCGGGGGTGTATGATGGCTACACCTTC. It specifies CASSPSGVYDGYTF.

The CDR3 reads CASSSPGGIEAFF. CDR3 nucleotide sequence: TGTGCCAGCAGCTCCCCCGGAGGGATCGAAGCTTTCTTT. This chain joins TRBV7-9 and TRBJ1-1; D is undetermined. The V end lost 4 bases, the J end lost 8 bases, and 14 bases lay between the germline ends. The CDR3 length is 13 residues. Germline V lookup: CDR1 SEHNR, CDR2 FQNEAQ (reference sequence).

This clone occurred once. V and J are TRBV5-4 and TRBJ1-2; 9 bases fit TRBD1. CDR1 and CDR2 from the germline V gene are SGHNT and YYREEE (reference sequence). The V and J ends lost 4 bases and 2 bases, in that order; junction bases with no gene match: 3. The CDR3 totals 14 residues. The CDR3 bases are TGTGCCAGCAGCCTCGGACAGGGGAACTATGGCTACACCTTC. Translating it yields CASSLGQGNYGYTF.

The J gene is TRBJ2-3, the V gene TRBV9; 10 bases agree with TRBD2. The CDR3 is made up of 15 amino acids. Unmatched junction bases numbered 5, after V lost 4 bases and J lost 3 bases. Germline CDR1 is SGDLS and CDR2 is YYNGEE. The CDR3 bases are TGTGCCAGCAGCTCGGGAGCGGGGGGGACAGATACGCAGTATTTT. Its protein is CASSSGAGGTDTQYF.

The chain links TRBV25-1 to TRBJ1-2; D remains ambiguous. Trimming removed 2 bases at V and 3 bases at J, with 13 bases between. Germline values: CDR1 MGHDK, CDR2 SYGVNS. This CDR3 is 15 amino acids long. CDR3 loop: CASSEAGGVDYGYTF. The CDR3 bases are TGTGCCAGCAGTGAAGCGGGCGGGGTCGACTATGGCTACACCTTC.

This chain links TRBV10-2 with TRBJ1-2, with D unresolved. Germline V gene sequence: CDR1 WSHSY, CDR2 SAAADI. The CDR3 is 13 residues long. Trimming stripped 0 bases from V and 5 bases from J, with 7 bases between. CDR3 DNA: TGCGCCAGCAGTGAGTCCAGGATTTATGGCTACACCTTC. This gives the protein CASSESRIYGYTF.

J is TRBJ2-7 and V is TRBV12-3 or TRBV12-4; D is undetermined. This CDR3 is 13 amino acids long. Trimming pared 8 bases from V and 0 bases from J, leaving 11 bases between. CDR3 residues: CASEDPSSYEQYF. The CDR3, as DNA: TGTGCCAGCGAGGATCCGTCCTCCTACGAGCAGTACTTC.

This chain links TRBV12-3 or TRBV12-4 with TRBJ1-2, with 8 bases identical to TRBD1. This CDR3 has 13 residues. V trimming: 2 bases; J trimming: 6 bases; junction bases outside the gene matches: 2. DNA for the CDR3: TGTGCCAGCAGTTTAAACAGGGGGAATGGCTACACCTTC. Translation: CASSLNRGNGYTF.

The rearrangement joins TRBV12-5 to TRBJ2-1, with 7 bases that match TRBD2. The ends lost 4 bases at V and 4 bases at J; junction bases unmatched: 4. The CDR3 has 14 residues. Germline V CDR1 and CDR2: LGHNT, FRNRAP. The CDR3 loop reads CASGSGREYNEQFF. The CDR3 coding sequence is TGTGCTAGTGGTTCGGGGCGGGAGTACAATGAGCAGTTCTTC.

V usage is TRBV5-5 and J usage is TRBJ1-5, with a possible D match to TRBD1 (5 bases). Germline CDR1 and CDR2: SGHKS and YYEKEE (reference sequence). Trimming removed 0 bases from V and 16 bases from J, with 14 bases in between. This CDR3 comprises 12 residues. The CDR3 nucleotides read TGTGCCAGCAGCTTGGGGTCCAGGGAATTTCATTTT. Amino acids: CASSLGSREFHF.

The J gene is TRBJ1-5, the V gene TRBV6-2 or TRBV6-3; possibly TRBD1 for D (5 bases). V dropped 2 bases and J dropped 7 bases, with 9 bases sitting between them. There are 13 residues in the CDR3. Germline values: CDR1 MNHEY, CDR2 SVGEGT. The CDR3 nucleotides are TGTGCCAGCAGTTACCCAGGGCCGCAGCCCCAGCATTTT. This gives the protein CASSYPGPQPQHF.

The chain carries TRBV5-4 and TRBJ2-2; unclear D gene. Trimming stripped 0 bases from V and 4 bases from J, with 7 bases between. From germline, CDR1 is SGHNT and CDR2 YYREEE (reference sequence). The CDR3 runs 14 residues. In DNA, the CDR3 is TGTGCCAGCAGCTTGGACAGTGGCACCGGGGAGCTGTTTTTT. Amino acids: CASSLDSGTGELFF.

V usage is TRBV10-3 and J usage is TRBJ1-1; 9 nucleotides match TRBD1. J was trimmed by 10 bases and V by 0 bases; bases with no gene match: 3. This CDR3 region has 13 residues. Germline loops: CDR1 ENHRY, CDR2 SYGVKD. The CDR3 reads CAISESRQGGAFF. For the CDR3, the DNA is TGTGCCATCAGTGAGTCAAGACAGGGGGGAGCTTTCTTT.

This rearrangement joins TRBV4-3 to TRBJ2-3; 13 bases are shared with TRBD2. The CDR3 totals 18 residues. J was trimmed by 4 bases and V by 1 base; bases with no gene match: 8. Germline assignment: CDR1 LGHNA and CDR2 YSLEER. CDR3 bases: TGCGCCAGCAGCCAAGGGTTTCGGACTAGCGGGGGTCCAGATACGCAGTATTTT. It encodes CASSQGFRTSGGPDTQYF.